This TCR beta chain was found in a study of response to subunit inactivated influenza vaccine. This clonotype appeared a few times. A single record per CDR3 protein comes from TCRdb applying MiXCR to the RT-PCR reads. The sample contains some 540,000 distinct CDR3 sequences, roughly 23% of which appear only once. V shed 3 bases, J shed 2 bases, and the junction held 10 bases outside the gene matches. The CDR3 runs 16 residues. Germline-derived CDR1 and CDR2 are DFQATT and SNEGSKA (reference sequence). The same sample was also studied in work on T cells expressing NK-cell markers. That paper states: UMIs were included in TCR beta cDNA generated by 5'RACE template switching. Beta-chain profiling covered CD3+CD56+NKG2C+, CD3+CD56+NKG2C- and CD3+CD56-NKG2C+ sorted subsets.

Sequencing was performed on CD4+ T cells sorted from PBMCs, taken roughly 12 days after vaccination. The rearrangement joins TRBV20-1 to TRBJ2-3, with 8 bases that match TRBD2. The TCR originated in a middle-aged man who received an inactivated influenza vaccine. In DNA, the CDR3 is TGCAGTGCTAGCCTTGTGGCTAGCGGGTACACAGATACGCAGTATTTT. This encodes CSASLVASGYTDTQYF.